A single sample gave rise to the 28 T cell receptor beta chains below, sequenced in a study of blood T cell repertoires in COVID-19. The method was immunoSEQ multiplex PCR; TCRdb's version includes in-frame clones alone and lacks a portion of them. The repertoire has some 39,000 clones, more than 65% of them found once; the top ten carry about 27%. Sequenced: peripheral blood. These receptors all come from a man at least 80 years old with acute or convalescent COVID-19.

CDR3 sequence reads: CASSPGQVRAFF. The CDR3 region has the DNA TGTGCCAGCAGCCCCGGACAGGTTAGAGCTTTCTTT. V usage is TRBV5-8 and J usage is TRBJ1-1, with TRBD1 matching 7 bases. V was pared by 4 bases and J by 10 bases, with 7 bases of the junction left unmatched. The germline gives CDR1 SGHTS, CDR2 YDEGEE. This CDR3 contains 12 residues.

The V and J genes are TRBV5-4 and TRBJ2-5, with a possible D match to TRBD1 (5 bases). Germline V gives CDR1 SGHNT, CDR2 YYREEE (reference sequence). The CDR3 is made up of 16 amino acids. Trimming took 4 bases from V and 1 from J, leaving 17 bases between them. The CDR3 sequence is CASSRKVGQGQETQYF. The CDR3 nucleotides read TGTGCCAGCAGCCGGAAGGTCGGACAAGGCCAAGAGACCCAGTACTTC.

J is TRBJ2-2 and V is TRBV19; D may be TRBD1 (5 bases). V was cut by 5 bases and J by 1 base, with 8 bases left in between. This CDR3 comprises 14 residues. Germline V gene data show CDR1 as LNHDA and CDR2 as SQIVND (reference sequence). The CDR3 loop reads CASSRDRNTGELFF. DNA of the CDR3: TGTGCCAGTAGTCGAGACAGGAACACCGGGGAGCTGTTTTTT.

The chain couples TRBV10-1 to TRBJ2-7; 8 nucleotides match TRBD1. Germline-derived CDR1 and CDR2 are WNHNN and SYGVQD (reference sequence). The J segment lost 6 bases and the V segment lost 0 bases, leaving 1 base of the junction unmatched. The CDR3 contains 13 residues. The CDR3 region is CASSESTGGEQYF. CDR3 sequence (DNA): TGCGCCAGCAGTGAGTCAACAGGGGGCGAGCAGTACTTC.

The rearrangement joins TRBV6-1 to TRBJ1-5; weak D call: TRBD1 (5 bases). The V gene lost 1 base and the J gene lost 6 bases, with 16 bases spanning the gap. Germline-derived CDR1 and CDR2 are MNHNS and SASEGT. This CDR3 contains 16 residues. The DNA for the CDR3 is TGTGCCAGCAGTGAAGAAATAGCAGGGTGGGGTCAGCCCCAGCATTTT. It yields the protein CASSEEIAGWGQPQHF.

This sequence joins TRBV4-2 and TRBJ2-7; 8 bases agree with TRBD1. J lost 6 bases, V lost 6 bases, and 13 bases had no gene match. The CDR3 is 15 amino acids. Germline V CDR1 and CDR2: LGHNA, YNFKEQ. The CDR3 here is CASRRAGGANAEQYF. The CDR3 region has the DNA TGTGCCAGCAGACGGGCAGGGGGCGCGAACGCCGAGCAGTACTTC.

This chain uses TRBV29-1 with TRBJ2-7, with 10 bases matching TRBD1. The CDR3 sequence is 13 residues long. Germline assignment: CDR1 SQVTM and CDR2 ANQGSEA. The trim removed 5 bases at V and 6 bases at J, leaving 7 bases unmatched. DNA for the CDR3: TGCAGCGTTACCGGGACAGGGGCGTTCGAGCAGTACTTC. This encodes CSVTGTGAFEQYF.

This clone came up once. The rearrangement joins TRBV5-6 to TRBJ2-7; TRBD2 aligns across 9 bases. Trimming took 0 bases from V and 2 from J; bases not matched to a gene: 3. CDR3 length equals 15 residues. In germline, CDR1 is SGHDT, CDR2 YYEEEE. The CDR3 loop reads CASSLGSGGPYEQYF. CDR3 DNA sequence: TGTGCCAGCAGCTTGGGTAGCGGGGGCCCCTACGAGCAGTACTTC.

The V call is TRBV4-2, the J call TRBJ2-7; the match to TRBD2 covers 10 bases. V was pared by 5 bases and J by 2 bases, with 6 bases of the junction left unmatched. The CDR3 contains 15 residues. CDR1 LGHNA and CDR2 YNFKEQ come from the germline V gene. CDR3 coding DNA: TGTGCCAGCAGCACCATAGCGGGAGGCCCCTACGAGCAGTACTTC. Its translation is CASSTIAGGPYEQYF.

This chain links TRBV24-1 with TRBJ1-6; weak D call: TRBD1 (5 bases). Deletions cut 7 bases from V and 5 bases from J, with 8 bases between. The CDR3 has 13 amino acids. Germline V gene lookup returns CDR1 KGHDR and CDR2 SFDVKD. CDR3: CATRQANNSPLHF. The CDR3 nucleotides are TGTGCCACCAGACAGGCCAATAATTCACCCCTCCACTTT.

This clone has a handful of counts. This sequence joins TRBV10-3 and TRBJ1-6; TRBD1 aligns across 8 bases. The germline gives CDR1 ENHRY, CDR2 SYGVKD. V lost 7 bases, J lost 5 bases, and 4 bases stayed unmatched. The CDR3 has 14 residues. In DNA, the CDR3 is TGTGCCATCAACCAGGACAGGGATAATTCACCCCTCCACTTT. This encodes CAINQDRDNSPLHF.

J is TRBJ1-2 and V is TRBV5-1, with D possibly TRBD1 on 5 matching bases. The V end was cut by 3 bases, the J end by 5 bases, with 11 bases between. The CDR3 sequence is 13 residues long. Germline assignment: CDR1 SGHRS and CDR2 YFSETQ. The CDR3 region is CASSSAGTYGYTF. In DNA, the CDR3 is TGCGCCAGCAGCTCTGCAGGGACTTATGGCTACACCTTC.

There are a few counts of this clone. This chain joins TRBV29-1 and TRBJ2-3, with TRBD1 matching over 7 bases. V shed 5 bases and J 4 bases; nucleotides not matched to a gene: 12. The germline V gene has CDR1 SQVTM and CDR2 ANQGSEA. There are 15 residues in the CDR3. The CDR3 protein is CSVTSTGSLSDTQYF. Here the CDR3 DNA reads TGCAGCGTTACCTCGACAGGGAGTTTATCAGATACGCAGTATTTT.

V usage is TRBV19 and J usage is TRBJ2-4; TRBD2 agrees at 7 bases. The ends lost 5 bases at V and 3 bases at J; junction bases unmatched: 13. The CDR3 has 17 amino acids. CDR1 and CDR2 from the germline V gene are LNHDA and SQIVND (reference sequence). The CDR3 region is CASSLILAAGRKNIQYF. The CDR3 DNA sequence: TGTGCCAGTAGTCTAATCCTAGCGGCAGGGCGCAAAAACATTCAGTACTTC.

This chain joins TRBV9 and TRBJ2-1; maybe TRBD2 (6 bases). The CDR3 consists of 15 residues. V dropped 4 bases and J dropped 9 bases, with 20 bases sitting between them. Germline V gene sequence: CDR1 SGDLS, CDR2 YYNGEE. DNA of the CDR3: TGTGCCAGCAGCCCGATGCGGGGTTACGATGGTGAGCAGTTCTTC. This gives the protein CASSPMRGYDGEQFF.

By proportion, this clone is medium-sized. This chain connects TRBV7-2 to TRBJ2-3; D is undetermined. This CDR3 comprises 15 residues. Germline V gene sequence: CDR1 SGHTA, CDR2 FQGNSA. With 4 bases removed from V and 6 bases from J, the gap between germline ends came to 17 bases. This chain's CDR3 is CASSSPRSASDTQYF. The CDR3 DNA follows: TGTGCCAGCAGCTCCCCAAGGAGCGCCTCCGATACGCAGTATTTT. The full variable domain, completed using reference TRBV7-2 and TRBJ2-3, is GAGVSQSPSNKVTEKGKDVELRCDPISGHTALYWYRQSLGQGLEFLIYFQGNSAPDKSGLPSDRFSAERTGGSVSTLTIQRTQQEDSAVYLCASSSPRSASDTQYFGPGTRLTVL.

The chain has TRBV6-1 and TRBJ1-5; no definite D call. Trimming cost V 2 bases and J 7 bases, with 9 bases left between them. The CDR3 is 13 amino acids. The germline gives CDR1 MNHNS, CDR2 SASEGT. CDR3 in amino acids: CASSELGAQPQHF. For the CDR3, the DNA is TGTGCCAGCAGTGAATTGGGAGCCCAGCCCCAGCATTTT.

This chain links TRBV2 with TRBJ2-2, with a tentative D call TRBD1 (6 bases). With 1 base removed from V and 7 bases from J, the gap between germline ends came to 10 bases. Germline lookup yields CDR1 SNHLY and CDR2 FYNNEI. This CDR3 is built from 14 residues. The CDR3 nucleotides are TGTGCCAGCAGTGAAGGGGGGCGCCTCGGGGAGCTGTTTTTT. Amino acid sequence: CASSEGGRLGELFF. The whole variable domain, filled in from reference TRBV2 and TRBJ2-2, reads EPEVTQTPSHQVTQMGQEVILRCVPISNHLYFYWYRQILGQKVEFLVSFYNNEISEKSEIFDDQFSVERPDGSNFTLKIRSTKLEDSAMYFCASSEGGRLGELFFGEGSRLTVL.

The J gene is TRBJ1-2, the V gene TRBV6-5; TRBD1 might be the D (6 bases). V lost 6 bases and J 7 bases, leaving 18 bases between the germline ends. CDR1 is MNHEY, CDR2 SVGAGI, per germline. This CDR3 contains 14 residues. DNA of the CDR3: TGTGCCAGCAGACCCAGGACAGCCCAAGGTGGCTACACCTTC. As protein: CASRPRTAQGGYTF.

The chain carries TRBV7-9 and TRBJ2-2, with 13 bases identical to TRBD2. Germline V gene lookup returns CDR1 SEHNR and CDR2 FQNEAQ (reference sequence). Losses at the gene ends were 5 bases for V and 0 bases for J; bases not matched to a gene: 3. The length of the CDR3 is 17 residues. CDR3 amino acids: CASSPGTSGANTGELFF. The CDR3 coding sequence is TGTGCCAGCAGCCCCGGGACTAGCGGGGCGAACACCGGGGAGCTGTTTTTT.

This chain joins TRBV2 and TRBJ2-7; D ambiguous. Per germline, CDR1 SNHLY and CDR2 FYNNEI. The CDR3 runs 11 residues. Trimming left V 4 bases short and J 4 bases short, with 5 bases between. The CDR3 loop is CASSVEYEQYF. CDR3 coding DNA: TGTGCCAGCAGTGTGGAGTACGAGCAGTACTTC. The full variable domain, rest sourced from reference TRBV2 and TRBJ2-7, is EPEVTQTPSHQVTQMGQEVILRCVPISNHLYFYWYRQILGQKVEFLVSFYNNEISEKSEIFDDQFSVERPDGSNFTLKIRSTKLEDSAMYFCASSVEYEQYFGPGTRLTVT.

The chain uses TRBV10-3 and TRBJ2-7; D call uncertain. This CDR3 comprises 11 residues. Per germline, CDR1 ENHRY and CDR2 SYGVKD. The V end lost 6 bases, the J end lost 6 bases, and 9 bases lay between the germline ends. CDR3 DNA: TGTGCCATCAGCAAGACGGGCGAGCAGTACTTC. Translated, it gives CAISKTGEQYF.

Only a few counts were recorded for this clone. The CDR3 is CASSQGTGEAFF. In DNA form, the CDR3 reads TGTGCCAGCAGCCAGGGGACAGGGGAAGCTTTCTTT. This chain uses TRBV3-1 (or the pseudogene TRBV3-2) with TRBJ1-1, with 9 nucleotides matching TRBD1. The CDR3 contains 12 residues. Germline V gene sequence: CDR1 LGHDT, CDR2 YNNKEL (reference sequence). J lost 8 bases, V lost 3 bases, and 1 base had no gene match.

For the CDR3, the DNA is TGTGCCAGCTCACCAGTGGGACTAGCGGGAGTATTTGAGCAGTTCTTC. This encodes CASSPVGLAGVFEQFF. The chain combines TRBV18 with TRBJ2-1; 14 bases are shared with TRBD2. Germline V CDR1 and CDR2: KGHSH, LQKENI. Trimming cost V 2 bases and J 9 bases; bases outside gene matches: 6. The CDR3 has 16 amino acids.

This clone has a handful of counts. The rearrangement joins TRBV10-2 to TRBJ2-7; perhaps TRBD2 as D (6 bases). Germline CDR1 WSHSY, CDR2 SAAADI. The CDR3 has 12 residues. V lost 8 bases and J lost 4, with 12 bases in between. The DNA of the CDR3 is TGCGCCAGCCTCGGTCTAGCGTACGAGCAGTACTTC. This sequence encodes CASLGLAYEQYF.

This clone was observed a handful of times. The genes are TRBV6-5 and TRBJ2-7; 10 bases are a match to TRBD1. V was pared by 5 bases and J by 4 bases, with 5 bases of the junction left unmatched. Germline V gene lookup returns CDR1 MNHEY and CDR2 SVGAGI. The CDR3 loop spans 14 amino acids. CDR3 in amino acids: CASSLRDRGYEQYF. The CDR3 nucleotides read TGTGCCAGCAGTCTCCGGGACAGGGGATACGAGCAGTACTTC.

The chain carries TRBV28 and TRBJ1-1; D is possibly TRBD1 (6 bases). Germline CDR1 MDHEN, CDR2 SYDVKM. Trimming removed 5 bases from V and 11 bases from J, with 12 bases in between. The CDR3 loop spans 11 amino acids. DNA for the CDR3: TGTGCCAGCAGTACAAACAGGGAGGCTTTCTTT. Its translation is CASSTNREAFF.

This chain uses TRBV18 with TRBJ1-1; D unclear. The V end was cut by 5 bases, the J end by 6 bases, with 13 bases between. CDR3 length: 13 amino acids. Germline values: CDR1 KGHSH, CDR2 LQKENI. The CDR3 reads CASSVGLDAEAFF. The CDR3 bases are TGTGCCAGCTCAGTCGGACTGGACGCTGAAGCTTTCTTT.